This TCR beta chain emerged from a study of Graves' ophthalmopathy and Graves' hyperthyroidism. Whole-study context: By definition, stable hyperthyroidism involved no ophthalmopathy within 18 months of follow-up. Overall study findings and caveats: In separating ophthalmopathy from stable hyperthyroidism, a 13-signature model achieved about 90% sensitivity and 81.08% specificity.

The CDR3 totals 14 residues. Germline V gene lookup returns CDR1 SGDLS and CDR2 YYNGEE. The V and J ends lost 4 bases and 3 bases respectively, with 11 bases between them. There are many counts of this clonotype. Its antigen is not identified. Researchers took RNA transcripts and amplified TCR beta CDR3 regions from them. HTBI primers were used in a first-round RT-PCR, which preceded a second-round multiplex PCR. TCRdb re-analysed the multiplex PCR reads in MiXCR, keeping a single row per CDR3 protein. The data show about 1.1 million distinct CDR3 sequences, 36% seen once. Diagnosis relied on clinical symptoms, serum thyroxine, TRAb, thyroid ultrasound and orbital computed tomography.

The genes are TRBV9 and TRBJ1-3; D is unresolved. The specimen sequenced was peripheral blood or thyroid tissue (not recorded which). This sequence was found in an adult man with Graves' hyperthyroidism. CDR3 residues: CASSPRRGGNTIYF. DNA for the CDR3: TGTGCCAGCAGCCCACGGAGAGGTGGAAACACCATATATTTT.